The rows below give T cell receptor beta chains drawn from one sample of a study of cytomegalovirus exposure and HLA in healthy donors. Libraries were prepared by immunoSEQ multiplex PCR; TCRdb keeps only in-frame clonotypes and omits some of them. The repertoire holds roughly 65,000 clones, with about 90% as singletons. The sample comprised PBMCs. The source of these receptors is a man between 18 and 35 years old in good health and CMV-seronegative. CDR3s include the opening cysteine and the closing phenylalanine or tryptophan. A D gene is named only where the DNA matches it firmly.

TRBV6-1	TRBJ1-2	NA	CASSEGRHYGYTF
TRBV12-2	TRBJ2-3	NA	CASRFRLVGLAETSTDTQYF
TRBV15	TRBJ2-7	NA	CATSRGRYEQYF
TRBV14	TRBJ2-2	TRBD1	CASSQFGTGRTGELFF
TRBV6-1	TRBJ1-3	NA	CASSEPGLTYSSGNTIYF
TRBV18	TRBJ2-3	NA	CASSPTPLATSTDTQYF
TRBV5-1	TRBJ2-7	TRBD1	CASSMTGTTYEQYF
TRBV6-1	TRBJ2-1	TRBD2	CASSGPSGGGEQFF
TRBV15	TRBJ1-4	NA	CATSRVTGRGEKLFF
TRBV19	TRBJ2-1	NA	CASSINSQLVQFF
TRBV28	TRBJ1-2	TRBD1	CASSLLTRGFGYTF
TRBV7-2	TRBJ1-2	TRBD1	CASSSSQGVGGYTF
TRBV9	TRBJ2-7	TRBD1	CASSVGGQGSEQYF
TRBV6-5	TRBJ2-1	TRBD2	CASSPLALEQFF
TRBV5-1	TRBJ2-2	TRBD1	CASSLGQGIVKLFF
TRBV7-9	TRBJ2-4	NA	CASSSSPGPGNIQYF
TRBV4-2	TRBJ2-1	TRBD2	CASSQREVTSGKRSEQFF
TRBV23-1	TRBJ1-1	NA	CASSLPRGIRRKEAFF
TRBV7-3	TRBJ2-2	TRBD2	CASSPRTRGAGELFF
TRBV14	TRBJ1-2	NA	CASSQWGANYGYTF
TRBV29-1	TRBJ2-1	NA	CSARWASIYNEQFF
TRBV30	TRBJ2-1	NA	CAWSTRRGLGEFF
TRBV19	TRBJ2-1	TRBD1	CASSPPYRGVNEQFF
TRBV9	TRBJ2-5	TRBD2	CASSPLSGRVGETQYF
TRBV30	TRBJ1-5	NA	CAWSDAVQGGNQPQHF
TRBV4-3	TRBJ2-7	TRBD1	CASSQDPGTGSSYEQYF
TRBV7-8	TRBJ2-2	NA	CASSLAGGRTGELFF
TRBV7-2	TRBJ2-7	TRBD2	CASSPLAGDSYEQYF
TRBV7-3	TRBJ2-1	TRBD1	CASSTAGTRGRNEQFF
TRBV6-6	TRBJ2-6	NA	CASKKPNTGANVLTF
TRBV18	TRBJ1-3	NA	CASSPALGGAGNTIYF
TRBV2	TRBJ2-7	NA	CASRSQVESYEQYF
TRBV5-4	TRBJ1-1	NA	CASSLLSGARAEAFF
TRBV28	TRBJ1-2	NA	CASRVTNYGYTF
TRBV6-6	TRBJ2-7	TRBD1	CASTLPTGGAYEQYF
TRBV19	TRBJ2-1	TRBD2	CASSTRTSGRGAYNEQFF
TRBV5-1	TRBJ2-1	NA	CASSYHRELRFF